These 27 T cell receptor beta chains came from one sample sequenced in a study of T cell responses to AZD1222 COVID-19 vaccine. This table comes from immunoSEQ multiplex PCR, and its TCRdb copy is limited to in-frame clones, with some not included. The sample records about 94,000 clones, about 88% being singletons. The input for sequencing was peripheral blood, taken on day 0 of AZD1222 vaccination. The receptors shown here come from an adult in good health.

The chain is built from TRBV12-5 and TRBJ1-1, with D hard to call. The germline CDR1 and CDR2 sequences are LGHNT and FRNRAP. Trimming took off 0 bases at V and 3 bases at J, with 8 bases between the two ends. The CDR3 has 14 residues. The CDR3 DNA follows: TGTGCTAGTGGTTTGGTACCAGAGCACACTGAAGCTTTCTTT. Translation gives CASGLVPEHTEAFF.

The V gene is TRBV6-1, the J gene TRBJ1-1; D not resolved. Trimming removed 0 bases at V and 10 bases at J, with 15 bases between. CDR3 size: 14 residues. Germline V CDR1 and CDR2: MNHNS, SASEGT. The CDR3 region has the DNA TGTGCCAGCAGTGAAGCCCTGACGTCCCGGAGAGCTTTCTTT. Encoded protein: CASSEALTSRRAFF.

The gene calls are TRBV4-1 and TRBJ1-4; D possibly corresponds to TRBD1 (5 bases). The germline V and J ends were trimmed by 6 bases and 8 bases, with 22 bases remaining between them. Germline-derived CDR1 and CDR2 are MGHRA and YSYEKL. CDR3 length: 16 residues. The CDR3 DNA reads TGCGCCAGCAGGTATTCGCGGGACGCCTTAGGGGAAAAACTGTTTTTT. It codes for CASRYSRDALGEKLFF.

This clone has just one count. The chain uses TRBV10-1 and TRBJ2-3; D is possibly TRBD2 (5 bases). CDR1 is WNHNN and CDR2 is SYGVQD in the germline V gene (reference sequence). Trimming cost V 4 bases and J 0 bases, with 11 bases left between them. This CDR3 has 15 residues. The CDR3, as DNA: TGCGCCAGCAGTGCGGTAGCGTCTAGCACAGATACGCAGTATTTT. The encoded protein is CASSAVASSTDTQYF.

The V and J genes are TRBV19 and TRBJ1-1, with D tentatively TRBD1 (6 bases). Germline V gene data show CDR1 as LNHDA and CDR2 as SQIVND (reference sequence). The CDR3 runs to 12 residues. Trimming left V 7 bases short and J 4 bases short, with 10 bases between. CDR3 sequence (DNA): TGTGCCAGTAACAACAGGGCCACTGAAGCTTTCTTT. Translation gives CASNNRATEAFF.

This sequence joins TRBV5-4 and TRBJ1-2; TRBD1 matches at 7 bases. V lost 2 bases to trimming and J lost 1 base; unmatched junction nucleotides: 17. The CDR3 is made up of 19 amino acids. Germline V gene sequence: CDR1 SGHNT, CDR2 YYREEE (reference sequence). The CDR3 region is CASSLPGTVQPTGNYGYTF. The CDR3 DNA reads TGTGCCAGCAGCTTACCCGGGACAGTCCAACCCACGGGTAACTATGGCTACACCTTC.

The V and J genes are TRBV9 and TRBJ1-3, with 7 nucleotides matching TRBD1. The V segment lost 0 bases and the J segment 3 bases; nucleotides outside the gene matches: 9. This CDR3 spans 17 amino acids. The germline V gene has CDR1 SGDLS and CDR2 YYNGEE. The CDR3 DNA sequence: TGTGCCAGCAGCGTAGCACCACAGGGGATAAGTGGAAACACCATATATTTT. Translating it yields CASSVAPQGISGNTIYF.

The chain is built from TRBV7-3 and TRBJ1-1; D remains unclear. From germline, CDR1 is SGHTA and CDR2 FQGTGA. The V end lost 0 bases, the J end lost 1 base, and 9 bases lay between the germline ends. The CDR3 is 15 amino acids. CDR3 sequence: CASSLTSTENTEAFF. CDR3 sequence (DNA): TGTGCCAGCAGCTTAACGTCCACGGAGAACACTGAAGCTTTCTTT.

The V gene is TRBV6-2 or TRBV6-3, the J gene TRBJ2-3, with a tentative D call TRBD2 (5 bases). The V end lost 4 bases, the J end lost 6 bases, and 17 bases lay between the germline ends. CDR1 is MNHEY and CDR2 is SVGEGT in the germline V gene. This CDR3 spans 15 amino acids. The CDR3 loop reads CASSLLIVAKDTQYF. As DNA, the CDR3 is TGTGCCAGCAGTTTGTTGATAGTAGCGAAGGATACGCAGTATTTT.

The chain employs TRBV18 and TRBJ2-1; 10 bases map to TRBD1. CDR1 is KGHSH and CDR2 is LQKENI in the germline V gene. With V trimmed by 4 bases and J by 6 bases, 9 bases remained unmatched. The CDR3 extends over 16 amino acids. The CDR3 sequence: CASSRSGQGDSNEQFF. CDR3 nucleotides: TGTGCCAGCTCACGATCCGGACAGGGGGACAGCAATGAGCAGTTCTTC.

The V gene is TRBV15, the J gene TRBJ1-2, with a possible D match to TRBD1 (5 bases). V was cut by 0 bases and J by 8 bases, with 10 bases left in between. This CDR3 has 13 residues. Per the germline V gene, CDR1 is LNHNV and CDR2 is YYDKDF (reference sequence). CDR3 sequence: CATSRDGQGGYTF. The CDR3 DNA sequence: TGTGCCACCAGCAGAGATGGGCAGGGCGGCTACACCTTC.

The chain employs TRBV7-2 and TRBJ2-7, with a weak D call TRBD1 (6 bases). This CDR3 has 16 amino acids. Germline lookup yields CDR1 SGHTA and CDR2 FQGNSA. Trimming pared 5 bases from V and 3 bases from J, leaving 20 bases between. The CDR3 loop is CASSAWGQEGGYEQYF. Here the CDR3 DNA reads TGTGCCAGCAGCGCGTGGGGGCAGGAAGGTGGCTACGAGCAGTACTTC.

This chain connects TRBV30 to TRBJ2-3, with 7 bases lining up with TRBD2. The CDR3 has 14 amino acids. Trimming cost V 4 bases and J 2 bases; bases outside gene matches: 6. CDR1 and CDR2 from the germline V gene are GTSNPN and SVGIG (reference sequence). The CDR3 DNA reads TGTGCCTGGATCTCCCGGGGGGACACAGATACGCAGTATTTT. As protein: CAWISRGDTDTQYF.

The rearrangement uses TRBV19 and TRBJ2-7, with 8 positions matching TRBD1. Germline CDR1 and CDR2: LNHDA and SQIVND (reference sequence). With V trimmed by 6 bases and J by 2 bases, 6 bases remained unmatched. The CDR3 consists of 14 residues. The CDR3 sequence is CASRRQGRPYEQYF. In DNA, the CDR3 is TGTGCCAGTAGACGACAGGGGCGGCCCTACGAGCAGTACTTC.

This clone appeared a few times. The chain is built from TRBV9 and TRBJ1-2; 7 bases map to TRBD1. The ends lost 2 bases at V and 7 bases at J; junction bases unmatched: 5. The CDR3 spans 13 residues. The V gene's germline CDR1 is SGDLS and CDR2 YYNGEE. CDR3: CASSVRTGSGYTF. CDR3 nucleotides: TGTGCCAGCAGCGTGCGGACAGGATCTGGCTACACCTTC.

The chain recombines TRBV5-4 with TRBJ2-5; D is unresolved. Germline V gene sequence: CDR1 SGHNT, CDR2 YYREEE (reference sequence). This CDR3 comprises 14 residues. V lost 0 bases to trimming and J lost 3 bases, with 9 bases between them. CDR3 loop: CASSLEIGKETQYF. DNA of the CDR3: TGTGCCAGCAGCTTGGAGATAGGGAAAGAGACCCAGTACTTC.

V is TRBV10-2 and J is TRBJ2-7; TRBD2 is a possible D gene (5 bases). V shed 4 bases and J shed 5 bases, with 18 bases lying between them. The CDR3 loop spans 15 amino acids. Looked up from germline, CDR1 is WSHSY and CDR2 is SAAADI. CDR3: CASSVLAIAGDEQYF. CDR3 DNA sequence: TGCGCCAGCAGTGTATTAGCTATCGCGGGTGACGAGCAGTACTTC.

This clone has just one count. V is TRBV10-3 and J is TRBJ1-1; D not certain. Trimming stripped 2 bases from V and 1 base from J, with 8 bases between. The CDR3 is made up of 14 amino acids. Per the germline V gene, CDR1 is ENHRY and CDR2 is SYGVKD. The CDR3 DNA reads as TGTGCCATCAGTGAGCCCCCGAGGAACACTGAAGCTTTCTTT. Protein: CAISEPPRNTEAFF.

This clone was seen more than once but under ten times. The V gene is TRBV27, the J gene TRBJ2-3; 8 nucleotides line up with TRBD2. CDR3 size: 15 residues. Trimming took 3 bases from V and 4 from J; bases not matched to a gene: 6. Germline V gene sequence: CDR1 MNHEY, CDR2 SMNVEV (reference sequence). The CDR3 is CASSFVGLGADTQYF. Here the CDR3 DNA reads TGTGCCAGCAGTTTTGTGGGACTAGGGGCAGATACGCAGTATTTT.

The J gene is TRBJ1-1, the V gene TRBV9; D gene ambiguous. CDR3 length: 12 residues. The ends were cut back, 3 bases at V and 1 base at J, with 4 bases in the middle. Germline loops: CDR1 SGDLS, CDR2 YYNGEE. This chain's CDR3 is CASSEGNTEAFF. CDR3 in DNA: TGTGCCAGCAGCGAGGGGAACACTGAAGCTTTCTTT.

This chain uses TRBV7-2 with TRBJ1-1, with TRBD1 matching over 10 bases. Germline values: CDR1 SGHTA, CDR2 FQGNSA. V lost 4 bases to trimming and J lost 6 bases; unmatched junction nucleotides: 5. The CDR3 sequence is 14 residues long. In DNA, the CDR3 is TGTGCCAGCAGCTGGGGACAGGGGATTTCTGAAGCTTTCTTT. This codes for CASSWGQGISEAFF. The full variable domain, with the rest looked up from reference TRBV7-2 and TRBJ1-1, is GAGVSQSPSNKVTEKGKDVELRCDPISGHTALYWYRQSLGQGLEFLIYFQGNSAPDKSGLPSDRFSAERTGGSVSTLTIQRTQQEDSAVYLCASSWGQGISEAFFGQGTRLTVV.

The chain carries TRBV6-4 and TRBJ2-1, with no clear D. Germline lookup yields CDR1 MRHNA and CDR2 SNTAGT. CDR3 size: 14 residues. Trimming took 3 bases from V and 6 from J, leaving 12 bases between them. CDR3 sequence (DNA): TGTGCCAGCAGTGAGGGCAGGTACTCCAATGAGCAGTTCTTC. As protein: CASSEGRYSNEQFF.

The chain recombines TRBV5-1 with TRBJ1-1; a possible D gene is TRBD1 (6 bases). The CDR3 length is 13 residues. Germline-derived CDR1 and CDR2 are SGHRS and YFSETQ. V was pared by 1 base and J by 4 bases, with 8 bases between. The DNA of the CDR3 is TGCGCCAGCAGCTTGAGAGGGGGCACTGAAGCTTTCTTT. This codes for CASSLRGGTEAFF. The complete variable domain, with remaining parts taken from reference TRBV5-1 and TRBJ1-1, reads KAGVTQTPRYLIKTRGQQVTLSCSPISGHRSVSWYQQTPGQGLQFLFEYFSETQRNKGNFPGRFSGRQFSNSRSEMNVSTLELGDSALYLCASSLRGGTEAFFGQGTRLTVV.

J is TRBJ1-3 and V is TRBV7-2, with 10 bases lining up with TRBD1. The CDR3 extends over 17 amino acids. V was pared by 2 bases and J by 4 bases, with 8 bases of the junction left unmatched. Germline V CDR1 and CDR2: SGHTA, FQGNSA. This CDR3 reads CASSLSGTGVTGNTIYF. CDR3 nucleotides: TGTGCCAGCAGCTTATCCGGGACAGGGGTGACCGGAAACACCATATATTTT. Supplemented by reference TRBV7-2 and TRBJ1-3, the full variable domain reads GAGVSQSPSNKVTEKGKDVELRCDPISGHTALYWYRQSLGQGLEFLIYFQGNSAPDKSGLPSDRFSAERTGGSVSTLTIQRTQQEDSAVYLCASSLSGTGVTGNTIYFGEGSWLTVV.

The chain is built from TRBV5-4 and TRBJ2-5; the D is unclear. Germline values: CDR1 SGHNT, CDR2 YYREEE (reference sequence). Trimming pared 1 base from V and 1 base from J, leaving 8 bases between. This CDR3 has 14 residues. DNA for the CDR3: TGTGCCAGCAGCTTGATTGGAAGCCAAGAGACCCAGTACTTC. Translating gives CASSLIGSQETQYF.

The chain couples TRBV5-4 to TRBJ2-7; 10 bases match TRBD1. The CDR3 runs 16 residues. Germline CDR1 and CDR2: SGHNT and YYREEE (reference sequence). V lost 4 bases, J lost 7 bases, and 14 bases stayed unmatched. The DNA of the CDR3 is TGTGCCAGCAGCCTGGGACAGGGGCCACCTGATTATGAGCAGTACTTC. Residues: CASSLGQGPPDYEQYF.

The gene calls are TRBV3-1 (or the pseudogene TRBV3-2) and TRBJ2-1; TRBD2 matches 7 bases. CDR1 is LGHDT, CDR2 YNNKEL, per germline (reference sequence). Losses at the gene ends were 3 bases for V and 9 bases for J; bases not matched to a gene: 11. There are 15 residues in the CDR3. In DNA, the CDR3 is TGTGCCAGCAGCCACCCAAGGGCGGGGGTCCCTGAGCAGTTCTTC. Translation gives CASSHPRAGVPEQFF.